The rows below give T cell receptor beta chains drawn from one sample of a study of cytomegalovirus exposure and HLA in healthy donors. Method: immunoSEQ multiplex PCR; TCRdb's copy keeps in-frame clones and lacks some. The sample holds around 160,000 clones; around three quarters are singletons and the top ten take more than 10%. The material sequenced was PBMCs. The receptor source for this set is a man between 40 and 49 years old in good health and CMV-seropositive. Each CDR3 is given with its conserved first and last residue. The D gene is left open where the match is weak. Size tells how often a clone was seen (once, few, many) or the class of an expanded clone, and some rows leave it out.

j_call | v_call | d_call | clone_size | cdr3_aa | cdr3_nt
TRBJ2-1 | TRBV2 | TRBD2 | . | CASSAGLAGVHEQFF | TGTGCCAGCAGCGCCGGACTAGCGGGAGTACACGAGCAGTTCTTC
TRBJ1-1 | TRBV2 | . | . | CASMISLNTEAFF | TGTGCCAGCATGATAAGCTTGAACACTGAAGCTTTCTTT
TRBJ2-1 | TRBV5-1 | . | . | CASSSGLALEQFF | TGCGCCAGCAGCAGTGGTCTAGCGCTTGAGCAGTTCTTC
TRBJ2-7 | TRBV10-3 | TRBD2 | . | CAISVAGGPDYEQYF | TGTGCCATCAGTGTTGCGGGAGGGCCTGATTACGAGCAGTACTTC
TRBJ2-3 | TRBV4-2 | . | . | CASSRQSGSTDTQYF | TGTGCCAGCAGCCGGCAGAGCGGGAGCACAGATACGCAGTATTTT
TRBJ2-5 | TRBV21-1 | . | once | CASSQPGSQTQYF | TGTGCCAGCAGCCAGCCCGGGAGTCAGACCCAGTACTTC
TRBJ2-7 | TRBV4-3 | . | . | CASSQDLRGIQQYF | TGCGCCAGCAGCCAAGATCTCCGGGGGATTCAGCAGTACTTC
TRBJ1-1 | TRBV2 | . | . | CASSKDGGGKAFF | TGTGCCAGCAGTAAGGACGGAGGAGGCAAAGCTTTCTTT
TRBJ1-3 | TRBV18 | TRBD1 | . | CASSPRDSSGNTIYF | TGTGCCAGCTCACCTCGGGACAGCTCTGGAAACACCATATATTTT
TRBJ2-7 | TRBV6-6 | . | . | CASSLDRTYEQYF | TGTGCCAGCAGTCTAGACAGGACCTACGAGCAGTACTTC
TRBJ2-2 | TRBV7-6 | TRBD2 | . | CASSLPARGLPTGELFF | TGTGCCAGCAGCTTACCAGCGAGGGGACTACCCACCGGGGAGCTGTTTTTT
TRBJ2-5 | TRBV5-1 | . | . | CASSFGTQETQYF | TGCGCCAGCAGCTTCGGGACTCAAGAGACCCAGTACTTC
TRBJ2-7 | TRBV19 | . | . | CASRGGGLAEQYF | TGTGCCAGTAGGGGAGGGGGATTGGCCGAGCAGTACTTC
TRBJ1-2 | TRBV6-1 | . | . | CASSEERDSYGYTF | TGTGCCAGCAGTGAAGAGCGGGACTCCTATGGCTACACCTTC
TRBJ2-2 | TRBV5-1 | . | . | CASSGSPTANTGELFF | TGCGCCAGCAGCGGCAGCCCCACAGCGAACACCGGGGAGCTGTTTTTT
TRBJ1-5 | TRBV15 | . | . | CATSAGQLLNQPQHF | TGTGCCACCAGCGCCGGACAGCTGCTCAATCAGCCCCAGCATTTT
TRBJ2-7 | TRBV10-2 | . | . | CASRGAGRPYEQYF | TGCGCCAGCAGGGGGGCGGGCCGCCCCTACGAGCAGTACTTC
TRBJ2-7 | TRBV10-2 | TRBD2 | few | CASSPSGSRYEQYF | TGCGCCAGCAGTCCTAGCGGGAGTCGATACGAGCAGTACTTC
TRBJ2-7 | TRBV5-1 | TRBD1 | . | CASRRTSGQGYEQYF | TGCGCCAGCAGACGAACTTCGGGACAGGGTTACGAGCAGTACTTC
TRBJ2-7 | TRBV7-9 | TRBD1 | few | CASSLVGGNEQYF | TGTGCCAGCAGCTTAGTAGGGGGCAACGAGCAGTACTTC
TRBJ1-1 | TRBV14 | . | . | CASSQYRGNTEAFF | TGTGCCAGCAGCCAATACCGGGGGAACACTGAAGCTTTCTTT
TRBJ2-1 | TRBV5-4 | . | . | CASSPPQLRGNEQFF | TGTGCCAGCAGCCCACCCCAACTAAGGGGCAATGAGCAGTTCTTC
TRBJ2-7 | TRBV5-1 | TRBD2 | . | CASSLEQRMGLAGGAFSYEQYF | TGCGCCAGCAGCTTGGAGCAGCGCATGGGACTAGCGGGAGGGGCTTTCTCCTACGAGCAGTACTTC
TRBJ2-7 | TRBV11-2 | . | . | CASSLDPYYEQYF | TGTGCCAGCAGCTTAGATCCCTATTACGAGCAGTACTTC
TRBJ2-7 | TRBV25-1 | . | . | CASSGAGASYEQYF | TGTGCCAGCAGTGGGGCAGGGGCCTCCTACGAGCAGTACTTC
TRBJ2-7 | TRBV6-6 | TRBD1 | . | CASSPRTGFYEQYF | TGTGCCAGCAGCCCCCGGACAGGGTTCTACGAGCAGTACTTC
TRBJ2-3 | TRBV11-2 | TRBD2 | few | CASSWGREVDTQYF | TGTGCCAGCAGTTGGGGACGGGAGGTAGATACGCAGTATTTT
TRBJ2-5 | TRBV7-9 | . | . | CASSPEQWTQYF | TGTGCCAGCAGCCCGGAGCAGTGGACCCAGTACTTC
TRBJ1-4 | TRBV6-5 | TRBD1 | . | CASSRQGEKLFF | TGTGCCAGCAGCCGACAGGGAGAAAAACTGTTTTTT
TRBJ2-1 | TRBV13 | . | . | CASSLGLTAGPSYNEQFF | TGTGCCAGCAGCTTAGGCCTGACCGCGGGCCCTTCCTACAATGAGCAGTTCTTC
TRBJ1-1 | TRBV28 | . | . | CASSWGTDTEAFF | TGTGCCAGCAGTTGGGGCACCGACACTGAAGCTTTCTTT
TRBJ2-2 | TRBV15 | . | . | CATSKSGSNTGELFF | TGTGCCACCAGCAAAAGCGGGTCGAACACCGGGGAGCTGTTTTTT
TRBJ2-7 | TRBV10-3 | TRBD2 | . | CAISDRLARGYEQYF | TGTGCCATCAGTGACCGACTAGCGAGAGGATACGAGCAGTACTTC
TRBJ2-1 | TRBV15 | . | . | CATSRDQGPVVF | TGTGCCACCAGCAGAGATCAGGGGCCAGTTGTCTTC
TRBJ1-2 | TRBV6-5 | . | few | CASSSPGSNYGYTF | TGTGCCAGCAGTTCCCCCGGGAGTAACTATGGCTACACCTTC
TRBJ1-1 | TRBV9 | . | . | CASSAEPQETEAFF | TGTGCCAGCAGCGCCGAACCCCAGGAAACTGAAGCTTTCTTT
TRBJ2-5 | TRBV6-1 | TRBD2 | once | CASSPSMGGETQYF | TGTGCCAGCAGCCCTAGTATGGGGGGGGAGACCCAGTACTTC
TRBJ2-5 | TRBV28 | . | . | CATKRETQYF | TGTGCCACCAAGAGGGAGACCCAGTACTTC
TRBJ2-5 | TRBV5-1 | . | . | CASAQGGRLEETQYF | TGCGCCTCAGCTCAGGGGGGTAGGCTGGAAGAGACCCAGTACTTC
TRBJ1-5 | TRBV19 | TRBD1 | . | CARRGQGALCSNQPQHF | TGTGCCAGAAGGGGACAGGGGGCTTTGTGTAGCAATCAGCCCCAGCATTTT
TRBJ2-1 | TRBV9 | TRBD2 | . | CASSVGGSLNEQFF | TGTGCCAGCAGCGTGGGGGGGAGCCTCAATGAGCAGTTCTTC
TRBJ2-3 | TRBV7-8 | . | . | CASSLTDSDTQYF | TGTGCCAGCAGCTTAACGGACTCAGATACGCAGTATTTT